The 26 T cell receptor beta chains listed next were all sequenced from one sample in a study of T cell responses to AZD1222 COVID-19 vaccine. Assay: immunoSEQ multiplex PCR; the TCRdb copy retains only in-frame clones and omits some. The data hold about 180,000 clones, with roughly nine tenths observed a single time. The sequencing here drew on peripheral blood, taken on day 0 of AZD1222 vaccination. All receptors derive from an adult in good health.

The chain couples TRBV5-4 to TRBJ2-2, with 7 positions matching TRBD2. The junction had 3 bases not matched to a gene; V was cut back by 7 bases and J by 3 bases. The CDR3 consists of 13 residues. Germline loops: CDR1 SGHNT, CDR2 YYREEE (reference sequence). In nucleotides, the CDR3 is TGTGCCAGCGGCGGGGGTTACACCGGGGAGCTGTTTTTT. It is translated as CASGGGYTGELFF.

This clone was counted a single time. The same CDR3 also results from other DNA sequences found in this sample. This chain uses TRBV5-1 with TRBJ2-7; D is undetermined. The V gene lost 0 bases and the J gene lost 5 bases, with 6 bases spanning the gap. The V gene's germline CDR1 is SGHRS and CDR2 YFSETQ. The CDR3 totals 12 residues. The CDR3 sequence: CASSLEGNEQYF. The DNA for the CDR3 is TGCGCCAGCAGCTTGGAAGGAAACGAGCAGTACTTC.

This clone was seen a handful of times. This chain connects TRBV7-9 to TRBJ1-5; D perhaps matches TRBD1 (6 bases). The CDR3 length is 12 residues. Germline V gene lookup returns CDR1 SEHNR and CDR2 FQNEAQ (reference sequence). CDR3 DNA: TGTGCGGTAGAGTCGACAGGTCAGCCCCAGCATTTT. It codes for CAVESTGQPQHF. Combining the CDR3 with reference TRBV7-9 and TRBJ1-5 gives the whole variable domain DTGVSQNPRHKITKRGQNVTFRCDPISEHNRLYWYRQTLGQGPEFLTYFQNEAQLEKSRLLSDRFSAERPKGSFSTLEIQRTEQGDSAMYLCAVESTGQPQHFGDGTRLSIL.

The chain carries TRBV19 and TRBJ1-2; TRBD1 agrees at 7 bases. The CDR3 is 13 amino acids. V shed 3 bases, J shed 6 bases, and the junction held 4 bases outside the gene matches. Germline V gene data show CDR1 as LNHDA and CDR2 as SQIVND (reference sequence). The CDR3 DNA reads TGTGCCAGTAGTATTTCCCAGGGGGATGGCTACACCTTC. This translates into CASSISQGDGYTF.

The genes are TRBV6-2 or TRBV6-3 and TRBJ1-1, with D unresolved. Germline V gene sequence: CDR1 MNHEY, CDR2 SVGEGT. The CDR3 contains 14 residues. The V and J ends lost 4 bases and 4 bases respectively, with 13 bases between them. The CDR3 DNA reads TGTGCCAGCAGTTCAGATGTTGCGAGCACTGAAGCTTTCTTT. This gives the protein CASSSDVASTEAFF.

The V call is TRBV5-1, the J call TRBJ1-6; TRBD1 aligns across 7 bases. CDR1 and CDR2 from the germline V gene are SGHRS and YFSETQ. V dropped 5 bases and J dropped 6; count of bases not matched to a gene: 2. There are 13 residues in the CDR3. CDR3: CASRGTVNSPLHF. As DNA, the CDR3 is TGCGCCAGCAGAGGGACAGTTAATTCACCCCTCCACTTT. Full variable domain (outside the CDR3, taken from reference TRBV5-1 and TRBJ1-6): KAGVTQTPRYLIKTRGQQVTLSCSPISGHRSVSWYQQTPGQGLQFLFEYFSETQRNKGNFPGRFSGRQFSNSRSEMNVSTLELGDSALYLCASRGTVNSPLHFGNGTRLTVT.

This clone was recorded once. The rearrangement uses TRBV7-8 and TRBJ1-5, with TRBD1 as a possible D gene (6 bases). Trimming took 5 bases from V and 7 from J, leaving 15 bases between them. The CDR3 contains 14 residues. Germline lookup yields CDR1 SGHVS and CDR2 FQNEAQ. CDR3 protein: CASSLNRVGQPQHF. Written as DNA, the CDR3 is TGTGCCAGCAGCCTCAACAGGGTAGGGCAGCCCCAGCATTTT.

The CDR3 DNA reads as TGTGCCAGCAGCAAACAGGGGGCCGACACTGAAGCTTTCTTT. This sequence encodes CASSKQGADTEAFF. The chain joins TRBV11-3 to TRBJ1-1; 9 bases are shared with TRBD1. V lost 5 bases, J lost 3 bases, and 4 bases stayed unmatched. The CDR3 is 14 amino acids. CDR1 is SGHNT, CDR2 YENEEA, per germline.

The genes are TRBV5-4 and TRBJ2-3; D may match TRBD1 or TRBD2 (7 bases each). Trimming removed 0 bases at V and 3 bases at J, with 11 bases between. The CDR3 spans 15 residues. Germline-derived CDR1 and CDR2 are SGHNT and YYREEE (reference sequence). The CDR3, as DNA: TGTGCCAGCAGCTTGGCAGGGGGGGGGACAGATACGCAGTATTTT. Amino acids: CASSLAGGGTDTQYF.

V usage is TRBV9 and J usage is TRBJ1-2, with TRBD1 matching over 7 bases. J lost 0 bases, V lost 5 bases, and 7 bases had no gene match. The germline gives CDR1 SGDLS, CDR2 YYNGEE. This CDR3 has 15 amino acids. The CDR3: CASSPPGTANYGYTF. CDR3 in DNA: TGTGCCAGCAGTCCCCCGGGGACAGCTAACTATGGCTACACCTTC.

The rearrangement joins TRBV5-4 to TRBJ2-3; D is possibly TRBD1 or TRBD2 (5 bases each). V was shortened by 4 bases and J by 1 base, with 10 bases between the two germline ends. Germline V gives CDR1 SGHNT, CDR2 YYREEE (reference sequence). The CDR3 has 14 amino acids. CDR3 nucleotides: TGTGCCAGCAGCCTCGGGGCCCGCACAGATACGCAGTATTTT. Amino acid sequence: CASSLGARTDTQYF.

The table lists this clone with a few counts. The gene calls are TRBV4-1 and TRBJ1-2, with D possibly being TRBD1 (5 bases). Per germline, CDR1 MGHRA and CDR2 YSYEKL. There are 14 residues in the CDR3. V was trimmed by 0 bases and J by 4 bases, leaving 9 bases between them. DNA for the CDR3: TGCGCCAGCAGCCAAGACACGGGACGCTATGGCTACACCTTC. This sequence encodes CASSQDTGRYGYTF.

The V and J genes are TRBV28 and TRBJ2-7, with a tentative D call TRBD1 (5 bases). This CDR3 spans 13 amino acids. Germline lookup yields CDR1 MDHEN and CDR2 SYDVKM. The V and J ends lost 6 bases and 6 bases respectively, with 15 bases between them. The CDR3 is CASSPTGWSEQYF. Written as DNA, the CDR3 is TGTGCCAGCAGCCCAACAGGTTGGTCCGAGCAGTACTTC.

About this clone: This sample includes further DNA sequences coding for the same CDR3. The chain joins TRBV29-1 to TRBJ1-5; D may be TRBD1 (6 bases). V was trimmed by 4 bases and J by 4 bases, leaving 8 bases between them. The CDR3 is made up of 12 amino acids. Germline V gene sequence: CDR1 SQVTM, CDR2 ANQGSEA. This CDR3 reads CSVVQGNQPQHF. The CDR3 DNA is TGCAGCGTTGTACAGGGAAATCAGCCCCAGCATTTT.

The gene calls are TRBV28 and TRBJ2-1, with D tentatively TRBD1 (5 bases). Trimming removed 6 bases at V and 0 bases at J, with 12 bases between. The CDR3 is 15 residues long. The V gene's germline CDR1 is MDHEN and CDR2 SYDVKM. The chain's CDR3 is CASSLTGSSYNEQFF. The DNA of the CDR3 is TGTGCCAGCAGCCTCACAGGAAGCTCCTACAATGAGCAGTTCTTC.

The chain carries TRBV6-5 and TRBJ1-3; D perhaps matches TRBD1 (6 bases). CDR1 MNHEY and CDR2 SVGAGI come from the germline V gene. The CDR3 is 14 residues long. With 7 bases removed from V and 1 base from J, the gap between germline ends came to 11 bases. This CDR3 is CASTHRVSGNTIYF. CDR3 nucleotides: TGTGCCAGCACACACAGGGTATCTGGAAACACCATATATTTT.

The chain carries TRBV6-6 and TRBJ1-5, with D hard to call. The germline V gene has CDR1 MNHNY and CDR2 SVGAGI (reference sequence). CDR3 size: 14 residues. Trimming pared 4 bases from V and 6 bases from J, leaving 13 bases between. The CDR3 DNA follows: TGTGCCAGCAGTTGGGAAGTAAAGGGTCAGCCCCAGCATTTT. Translating it yields CASSWEVKGQPQHF.

The chain employs TRBV10-2 and TRBJ1-6; 7 bases align to TRBD1. CDR1 WSHSY and CDR2 SAAADI come from the germline V gene. V was clipped by 2 bases and J by 5 bases; unmatched bases: 6. CDR3 length equals 16 residues. The CDR3 DNA sequence: TGCGCCAGCAGTGAGGCGGGGACAGCTCATAATTCACCCCTCCACTTT. Its translation: CASSEAGTAHNSPLHF.

The rearrangement uses TRBV7-9 and TRBJ2-1; 10 bases align to TRBD2. The CDR3 has 16 amino acids. V shed 1 base and J 6 bases; nucleotides not matched to a gene: 6. Germline V CDR1 and CDR2: SEHNR, FQNEAQ (reference sequence). The CDR3 DNA reads TGTGCCAGCAGCTTAGGATGGACTAGCGGTGGCAATGAGCAGTTCTTC. It translates to CASSLGWTSGGNEQFF.

CDR3 DNA sequence: TGTGCCAGCAGCTTAGGGGGGCCGAACACTGAAGCTTTCTTT. Translation gives CASSLGGPNTEAFF. The chain combines TRBV7-3 with TRBJ1-1; D may be TRBD1 (6 bases). V lost 2 bases, J lost 1 base, and 8 bases lay in between. There are 14 residues in the CDR3. CDR1 is SGHTA, CDR2 FQGTGA, per germline. Drawing the rest from reference TRBV7-3 and TRBJ1-1, the complete variable domain is GAGVSQTPSNKVTEKGKYVELRCDPISGHTALYWYRQSLGQGPEFLIYFQGTGAADDSGLPNDRFFAVRPEGSVSTLKIQRTERGDSAVYLCASSLGGPNTEAFFGQGTRLTVV.

The chain recombines TRBV2 with TRBJ1-5, with D uncertain. Per germline, CDR1 SNHLY and CDR2 FYNNEI. V gave up 0 bases and J gave up 3 bases, with 15 bases separating them. The CDR3 spans 17 residues. CDR3 amino acids: CASSEAGKRGVNQPQHF. The DNA for the CDR3 is TGTGCCAGCAGTGAAGCGGGGAAACGCGGGGTCAATCAGCCCCAGCATTTT. Variable domain in full (rest from reference TRBV2 and TRBJ1-5): EPEVTQTPSHQVTQMGQEVILRCVPISNHLYFYWYRQILGQKVEFLVSFYNNEISEKSEIFDDQFSVERPDGSNFTLKIRSTKLEDSAMYFCASSEAGKRGVNQPQHFGDGTRLSIL.

V usage is TRBV7-3 and J usage is TRBJ2-7, with unresolved D. The germline gives CDR1 SGHTA, CDR2 FQGTGA. V was trimmed by 0 bases and J by 2 bases, leaving 8 bases between them. This CDR3 is built from 14 residues. CDR3 nucleotide sequence: TGTGCCAGCAGCTTAACCCCAGGACCCTACGAGCAGTACTTC. This codes for CASSLTPGPYEQYF.

This chain connects TRBV12-3 or TRBV12-4 to TRBJ1-5; D is uncertain. The CDR3 is 13 amino acids. Trimming left V 1 base short and J 7 bases short, with 8 bases between. CDR3 sequence (DNA): TGTGCCAGCAGTTTAGGAACATACCAGCCCCAGCATTTT. Protein product: CASSLGTYQPQHF.

The chain recombines TRBV5-4 with TRBJ2-2; D uncertain. This CDR3 contains 13 residues. Germline CDR1 reads SGHNT; CDR2 reads YYREEE (reference sequence). The ends were cut back, 5 bases at V and 1 base at J, with 6 bases in the middle. CDR3 nucleotides: TGTGCCAGCAGTCCACAGAACACCGGGGAGCTGTTTTTT. Protein sequence: CASSPQNTGELFF.

This clone was observed a handful of times. The chain recombines TRBV6-1 with TRBJ1-1; no firm D call. The germline V gene encodes CDR1 MNHNS and CDR2 SASEGT. Trimming removed 2 bases from V and 11 bases from J, with 15 bases in between. The CDR3 totals 13 residues. This CDR3 reads CASSEWGIVGAFF. CDR3 DNA: TGTGCCAGCAGTGAATGGGGTATCGTGGGCGCTTTCTTT.

The chain employs TRBV2 and TRBJ1-1, with 7 bases matching TRBD1. CDR1 is SNHLY, CDR2 FYNNEI, per germline. The CDR3 has 12 amino acids. J lost 4 bases, V lost 8 bases, and 4 bases had no gene match. This CDR3 is CASETGATEAFF. The CDR3 bases are TGTGCCAGCGAAACAGGGGCCACTGAAGCTTTCTTT. Using reference TRBV2 and TRBJ1-1 for the parts outside the CDR3, the full variable domain is EPEVTQTPSHQVTQMGQEVILRCVPISNHLYFYWYRQILGQKVEFLVSFYNNEISEKSEIFDDQFSVERPDGSNFTLKIRSTKLEDSAMYFCASETGATEAFFGQGTRLTVV.